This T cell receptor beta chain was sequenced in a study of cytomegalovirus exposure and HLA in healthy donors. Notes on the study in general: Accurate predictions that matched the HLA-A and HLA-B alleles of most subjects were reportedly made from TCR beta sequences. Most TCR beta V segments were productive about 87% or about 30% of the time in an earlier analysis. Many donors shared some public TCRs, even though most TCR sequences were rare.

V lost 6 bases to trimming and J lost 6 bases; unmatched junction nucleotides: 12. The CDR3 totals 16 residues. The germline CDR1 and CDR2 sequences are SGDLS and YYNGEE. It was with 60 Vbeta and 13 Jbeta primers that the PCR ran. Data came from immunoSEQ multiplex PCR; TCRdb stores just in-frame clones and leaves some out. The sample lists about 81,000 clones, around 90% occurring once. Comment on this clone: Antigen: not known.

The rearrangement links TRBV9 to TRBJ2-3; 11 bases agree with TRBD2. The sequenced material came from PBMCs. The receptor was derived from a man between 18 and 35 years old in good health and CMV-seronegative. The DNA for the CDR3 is TGTGCCAGCACCCTAGGACTAGCGGGCCCATGGGATACGCAGTATTTT. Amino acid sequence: CASTLGLAGPWDTQYF. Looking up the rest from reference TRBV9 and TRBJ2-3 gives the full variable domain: DSGVTQTPKHLITATGQRVTLRCSPRSGDLSVYWYQQSLDQGLQFLIQYYNGEERAKGNILERFSAQQFPDLHSELNLSSLELGDSALYFCASTLGLAGPWDTQYFGPGTRLTVL.